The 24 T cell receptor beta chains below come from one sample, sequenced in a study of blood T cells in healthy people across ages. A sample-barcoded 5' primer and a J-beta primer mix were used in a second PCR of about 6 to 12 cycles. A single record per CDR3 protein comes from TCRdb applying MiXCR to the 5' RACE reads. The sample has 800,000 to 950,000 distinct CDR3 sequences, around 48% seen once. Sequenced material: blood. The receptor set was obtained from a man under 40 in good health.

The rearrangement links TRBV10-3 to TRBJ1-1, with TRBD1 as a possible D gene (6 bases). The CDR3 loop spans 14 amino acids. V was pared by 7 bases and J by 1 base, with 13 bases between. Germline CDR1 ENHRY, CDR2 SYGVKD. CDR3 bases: TGTGCCATCAAGGATGGACAGAAGAACACTGAAGCTTTCTTT. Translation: CAIKDGQKNTEAFF.

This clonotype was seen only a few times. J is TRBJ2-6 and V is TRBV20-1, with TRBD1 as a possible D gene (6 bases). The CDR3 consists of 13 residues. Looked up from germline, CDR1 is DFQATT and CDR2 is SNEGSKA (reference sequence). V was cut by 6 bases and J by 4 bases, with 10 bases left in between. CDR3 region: CSAGAWGANVLTF. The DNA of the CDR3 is TGCAGTGCGGGGGCGTGGGGGGCCAACGTCCTGACTTTC.

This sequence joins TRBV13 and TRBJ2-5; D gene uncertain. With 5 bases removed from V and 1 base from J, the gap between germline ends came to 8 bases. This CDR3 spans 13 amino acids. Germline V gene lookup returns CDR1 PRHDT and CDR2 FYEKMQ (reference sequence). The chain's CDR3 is CASSLQSQETQYF. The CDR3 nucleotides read TGTGCCAGCAGCCTCCAAAGCCAAGAGACCCAGTACTTC.

The CDR3 loop reads CASSSGQDLYGYTF. The DNA of the CDR3 is TGTGCCAGCAGCTCGGGACAAGACCTCTATGGCTACACCTTC. The chain is built from TRBV7-9 and TRBJ1-2; possible D gene TRBD1, 6 bases. The CDR3 is 14 amino acids. Germline-derived CDR1 and CDR2 are SEHNR and FQNEAQ (reference sequence). With 4 bases removed from V and 4 bases from J, the gap between germline ends came to 13 bases.

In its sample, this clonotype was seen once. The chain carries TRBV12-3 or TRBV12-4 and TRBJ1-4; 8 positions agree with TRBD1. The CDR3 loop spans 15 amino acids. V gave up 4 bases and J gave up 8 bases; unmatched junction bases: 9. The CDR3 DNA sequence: TGTGCCAGCAGTTACGGGACAGGCATAAGCGAAAAACTGTTTTTT. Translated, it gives CASSYGTGISEKLFF.

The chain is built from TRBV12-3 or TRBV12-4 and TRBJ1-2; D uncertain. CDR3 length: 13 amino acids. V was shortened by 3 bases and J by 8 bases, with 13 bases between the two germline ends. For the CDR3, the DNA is TGTGCCAGCAGTTTTGCGGGATCGCCGGGCTACACCTTC. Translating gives CASSFAGSPGYTF.

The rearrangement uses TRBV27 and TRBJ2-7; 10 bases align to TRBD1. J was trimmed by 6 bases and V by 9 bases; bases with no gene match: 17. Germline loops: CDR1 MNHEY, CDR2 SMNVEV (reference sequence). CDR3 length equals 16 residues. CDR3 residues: CASSPWAGTGDPEQYF. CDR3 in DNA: TGTGCCAGTAGCCCTTGGGCCGGGACAGGGGATCCCGAGCAGTACTTC.

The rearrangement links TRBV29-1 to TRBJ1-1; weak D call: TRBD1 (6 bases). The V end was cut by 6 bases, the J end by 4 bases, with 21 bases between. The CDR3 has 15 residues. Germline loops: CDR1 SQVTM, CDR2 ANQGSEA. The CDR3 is CSVGGPQGRGTEAFF. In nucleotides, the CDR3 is TGCAGCGTGGGAGGCCCACAGGGACGGGGCACTGAAGCTTTCTTT.

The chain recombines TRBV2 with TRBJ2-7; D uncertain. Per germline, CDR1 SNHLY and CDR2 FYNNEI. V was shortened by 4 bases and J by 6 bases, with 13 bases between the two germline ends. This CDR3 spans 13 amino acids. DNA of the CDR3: TGTGCCAGCAGTGGGCAGCCCGCCGGCGAGCAGTACTTC. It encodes CASSGQPAGEQYF.

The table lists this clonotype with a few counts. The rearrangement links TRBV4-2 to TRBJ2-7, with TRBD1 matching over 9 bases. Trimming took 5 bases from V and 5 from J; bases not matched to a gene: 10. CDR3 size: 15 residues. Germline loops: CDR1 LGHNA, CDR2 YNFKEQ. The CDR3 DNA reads TGTGCCAGCAGCGGCGGACAGGGGAGGTTTGACGAGCAGTACTTC. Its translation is CASSGGQGRFDEQYF.

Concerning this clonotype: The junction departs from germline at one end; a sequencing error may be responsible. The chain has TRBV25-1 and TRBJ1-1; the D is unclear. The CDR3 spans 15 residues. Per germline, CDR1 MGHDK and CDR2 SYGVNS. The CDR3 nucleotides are TGTGCCAACAGTGGCCACCAGGCGATGAACACTGAAGCTTTCTTT. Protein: CANSGHQAMNTEAFF.

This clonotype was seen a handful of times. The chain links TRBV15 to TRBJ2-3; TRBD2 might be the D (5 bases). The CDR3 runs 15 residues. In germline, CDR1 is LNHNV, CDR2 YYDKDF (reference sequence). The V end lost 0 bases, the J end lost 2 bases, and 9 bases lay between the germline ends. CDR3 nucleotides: TGTGCCACCAGCAGAGATAGGACTGTCACAGATACGCAGTATTTT. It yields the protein CATSRDRTVTDTQYF.

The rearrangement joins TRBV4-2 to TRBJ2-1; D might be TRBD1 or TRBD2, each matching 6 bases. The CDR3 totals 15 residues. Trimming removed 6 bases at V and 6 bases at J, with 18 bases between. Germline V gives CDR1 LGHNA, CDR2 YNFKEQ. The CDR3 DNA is TGTGCCAGCAGTACGGAGTGGGGGGCTGGCAATGAGCAGTTCTTC. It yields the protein CASSTEWGAGNEQFF.

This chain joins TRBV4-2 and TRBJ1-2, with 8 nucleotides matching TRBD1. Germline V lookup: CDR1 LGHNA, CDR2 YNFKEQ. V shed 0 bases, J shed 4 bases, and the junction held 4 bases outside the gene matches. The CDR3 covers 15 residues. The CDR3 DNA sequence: TGTGCCAGCAGCCAAGACCGGACAGGGTCCTATGGCTACACCTTC. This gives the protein CASSQDRTGSYGYTF.

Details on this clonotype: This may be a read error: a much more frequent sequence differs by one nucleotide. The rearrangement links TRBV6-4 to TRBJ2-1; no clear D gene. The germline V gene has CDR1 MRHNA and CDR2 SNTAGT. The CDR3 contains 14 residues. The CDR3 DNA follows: TGTGCCAGCAGTGACTCGATAGAGTACAGTGAGCAGTTCTTC. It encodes CASSDSIEYSEQFF.

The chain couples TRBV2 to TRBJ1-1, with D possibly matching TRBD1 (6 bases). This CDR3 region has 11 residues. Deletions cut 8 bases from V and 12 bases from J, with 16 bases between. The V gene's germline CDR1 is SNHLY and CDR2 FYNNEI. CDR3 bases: TGTGCCAGCGGGGAGCGGACAGTCACTTTCTTT. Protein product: CASGERTVTFF.

The CDR3 sequence is CASSIDREGNQPQHF. The CDR3, as DNA: TGTGCCAGCAGTATCGACAGGGAGGGCAATCAGCCCCAGCATTTT. V and J are TRBV6-1 and TRBJ1-5; 7 positions agree with TRBD1. V lost 5 bases and J lost 2; bases outside the gene matches: 6. The CDR3 runs to 15 residues. The germline gives CDR1 MNHNS, CDR2 SASEGT.

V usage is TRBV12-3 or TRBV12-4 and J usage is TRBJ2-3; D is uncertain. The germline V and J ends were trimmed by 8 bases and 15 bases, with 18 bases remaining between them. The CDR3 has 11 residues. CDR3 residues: CASGPQDVQYF. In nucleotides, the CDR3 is TGTGCCAGCGGCCCCCAAGATGTGCAATATTTT.

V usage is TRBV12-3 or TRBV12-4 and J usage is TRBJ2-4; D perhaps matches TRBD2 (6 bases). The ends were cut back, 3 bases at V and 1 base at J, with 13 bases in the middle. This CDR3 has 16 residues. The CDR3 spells CASSLERGLAKNIQYF. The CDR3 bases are TGTGCCAGCAGTTTGGAACGGGGGTTGGCCAAAAACATTCAGTACTTC.

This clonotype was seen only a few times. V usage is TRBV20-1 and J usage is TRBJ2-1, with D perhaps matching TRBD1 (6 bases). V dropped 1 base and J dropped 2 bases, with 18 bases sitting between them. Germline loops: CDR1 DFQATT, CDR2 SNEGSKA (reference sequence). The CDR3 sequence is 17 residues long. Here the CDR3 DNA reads TGCAGTGCTAGAGCTATGTTAGAAGGGACAACCTACAATGAGCAGTTCTTC. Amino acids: CSARAMLEGTTYNEQFF.

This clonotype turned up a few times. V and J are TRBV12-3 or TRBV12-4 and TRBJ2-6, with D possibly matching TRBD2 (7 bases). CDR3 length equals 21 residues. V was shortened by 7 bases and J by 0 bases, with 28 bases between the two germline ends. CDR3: CASNTLGGRGLLYSGANVLTF. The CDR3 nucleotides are TGTGCCAGCAACACCCTTGGGGGCCGGGGACTACTATACTCTGGGGCCAACGTCCTGACTTTC.

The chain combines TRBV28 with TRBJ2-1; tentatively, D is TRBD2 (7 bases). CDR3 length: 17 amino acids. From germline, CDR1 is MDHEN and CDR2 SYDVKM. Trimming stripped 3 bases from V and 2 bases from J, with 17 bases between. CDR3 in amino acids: CASSFWGLGGAYNEQFF. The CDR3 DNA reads TGTGCCAGCAGTTTTTGGGGGCTGGGAGGGGCCTACAATGAGCAGTTCTTC.

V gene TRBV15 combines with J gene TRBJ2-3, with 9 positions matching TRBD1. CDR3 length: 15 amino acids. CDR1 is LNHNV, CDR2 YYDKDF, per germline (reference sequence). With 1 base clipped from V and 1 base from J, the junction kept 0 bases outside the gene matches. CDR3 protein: CATSRGTGGTDTQYF. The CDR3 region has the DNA TGTGCCACCAGCAGAGGGACAGGGGGCACAGATACGCAGTATTTT.

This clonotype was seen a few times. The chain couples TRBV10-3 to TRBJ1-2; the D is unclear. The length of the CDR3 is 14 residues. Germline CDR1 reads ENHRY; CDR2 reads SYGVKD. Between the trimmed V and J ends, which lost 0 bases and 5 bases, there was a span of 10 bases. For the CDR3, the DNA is TGTGCCATCAGTGAGTCACGAGAAGGATATGGCTACACCTTC. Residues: CAISESREGYGYTF.